This passage covers 17 T cell receptor beta chains from one sample sequenced in a study of cytomegalovirus exposure and HLA in healthy donors (dated by TCRdb to between 2016 and 2019). The library was built by means of the immunoSEQ multiplex PCR assay. For the multiplex PCR, a mixture combining 60 forward primers for TCR Vbeta segments and 13 reverse primers for TCR Jbeta segments was used. Entries here come from immuneACCESS through TCRdb and include only in-frame sequences with V and J called. Some clones fail to appear in such tables; in the studies checked, an unresolved V gene covers under half of the shortfall, and the cause of the remainder is unknown. The sample table holds roughly 130,000 clones, of which approximately 85% were seen once. Jointly, the top ten make up 0.5% to 0.65% of the sample. The source material was PBMCs. These receptors all stem from a woman in her forties in good health and CMV-seronegative.

The chain has TRBV28 and TRBJ1-1; a possible D gene is TRBD1 (5 bases). CDR1 MDHEN and CDR2 SYDVKM come from the germline V gene. The CDR3 length is 14 residues. Trimming pared 7 bases from V and 0 bases from J, leaving 12 bases between. CDR3 in amino acids: CASIREWVNTEAFF. CDR3 DNA: TGTGCCAGCATCAGGGAATGGGTGAACACTGAAGCTTTCTTT.

This clone has only one observation. The J gene is TRBJ2-7, the V gene TRBV13, with TRBD2 matching over 14 bases. After removal of 5 bases from V and 0 bases from J, the junction contained 12 bases not matched to a gene. The CDR3 runs to 19 residues. Germline V gives CDR1 PRHDT, CDR2 FYEKMQ (reference sequence). The CDR3 coding sequence is TGTGCCAGCAGCCCAGTGGGGACTAGCGGGGGCATAATCTCCTACGAGCAGTACTTC. It encodes CASSPVGTSGGIISYEQYF.

The chain has TRBV5-1 and TRBJ2-1, with 8 positions matching TRBD2. The germline V gene encodes CDR1 SGHRS and CDR2 YFSETQ. The CDR3 consists of 13 residues. The V gene end was trimmed by 0 bases and the J gene end by 9 bases; junction bases not matched to a gene: 2. The CDR3 here is CASSLASGFEQFF. CDR3 sequence (DNA): TGCGCCAGCAGCTTGGCTAGCGGGTTTGAGCAGTTCTTC.

The V call is TRBV28, the J call TRBJ2-7; 11 nucleotides match TRBD2. CDR1 is MDHEN, CDR2 SYDVKM, per germline. J gave up 4 bases and V 1 base, and 3 bases lay outside the gene matches. The CDR3 runs to 15 residues. DNA of the CDR3: TGTGCCAGCAGTTTATTGACTAGCGGGGTTTACGAGCAGTACTTC. Its translation is CASSLLTSGVYEQYF.

This chain joins TRBV23-1 and TRBJ2-7; no clear D. TRBV23-1 is an ORF; its function is uncertain. This CDR3 has 13 residues. The ends were cut back, 6 bases at V and 4 bases at J, with 13 bases in the middle. CDR3 DNA sequence: TGCGCCAGCAGGCCAACCCCCGGGTACGAGCAGTACTTC. Translated, it gives CASRPTPGYEQYF.

This chain's CDR3 is CASSYAQANSYEQYF. CDR3 nucleotide sequence: TGTGCCAGCAGTTACGCCCAGGCCAACTCCTACGAGCAGTACTTC. The rearrangement uses TRBV6-5 and TRBJ2-7; D is undetermined. This CDR3 is built from 15 residues. V was pared by 2 bases and J by 0 bases, with 11 bases between. Germline CDR1 MNHEY, CDR2 SVGAGI.

V is TRBV2 and J is TRBJ2-3, with 10 bases aligning to TRBD2. The V segment lost 6 bases and the J segment 5 bases; nucleotides outside the gene matches: 2. CDR1 and CDR2 from the germline V gene are SNHLY and FYNNEI. The CDR3 is 13 amino acids. CDR3 residues: CASRLAGVDTQYF. The CDR3 coding sequence is TGTGCCAGCAGGCTAGCGGGAGTAGATACGCAGTATTTT.

The rearrangement joins TRBV13 to TRBJ2-1; a possible D gene is TRBD2 (6 bases). The CDR3 loop spans 14 amino acids. Germline assignment: CDR1 PRHDT and CDR2 FYEKMQ (reference sequence). V was pared by 1 base and J by 8 bases, with 12 bases between. CDR3 DNA: TGTGCCAGCAGCTTAGCGCCGGGAGTTCATGAGCAGTTCTTC. Its protein is CASSLAPGVHEQFF.

The chain couples TRBV4-3 to TRBJ2-3; TRBD2 matches at 8 bases. This CDR3 has 19 residues. Germline lookup yields CDR1 LGHNA and CDR2 YSLEER. V lost 4 bases to trimming and J lost 2 bases; unmatched junction nucleotides: 17. The CDR3 loop is CASSRLTPSGSRATDTQYF. The CDR3 coding sequence is TGCGCCAGCAGCCGACTTACGCCCAGCGGGAGTCGGGCCACAGATACGCAGTATTTT.

The CDR3 DNA reads as TGTGCCAGCAGCTTAGGGGCCCAGCAGTTCTTC. This translates into CASSLGAQQFF. V gene TRBV11-2 combines with J gene TRBJ2-1; D unresolved. V lost 1 base to trimming and J lost 11 bases, with 6 bases between them. The CDR3 runs 11 residues. The germline V gene encodes CDR1 SGHAT and CDR2 FQNNGV.

This sequence joins TRBV27 and TRBJ1-2; weak D call: TRBD1 (5 bases). CDR3 length: 13 amino acids. V was trimmed by 6 bases and J by 2 bases, leaving 10 bases between them. CDR1 and CDR2 (germline): MNHEY, SMNVEV (reference sequence). This CDR3 is CASSRRQNYGYTF. The CDR3 DNA reads as TGTGCCAGCAGCCGCAGACAGAACTATGGCTACACCTTC.

The J gene is TRBJ2-1, the V gene TRBV5-4; possible D gene TRBD2, 5 bases. Germline loops: CDR1 SGHNT, CDR2 YYREEE (reference sequence). The CDR3 has 17 residues. V gave up 0 bases and J gave up 6 bases, with 19 bases separating them. The CDR3 coding sequence is TGTGCCAGCAGCTTGGCTTCAGGAGTCTCAGCGGCCAATGAGCAGTTCTTC. Its translation is CASSLASGVSAANEQFF.

This clone appeared once. The chain combines TRBV28 with TRBJ2-5; 9 bases are shared with TRBD2. Germline V gene data show CDR1 as MDHEN and CDR2 as SYDVKM. V dropped 7 bases and J dropped 6; count of bases not matched to a gene: 15. This CDR3 is built from 16 residues. CDR3 coding DNA: TGTGCCAGCACCGCCCTTGGGGCTAGCGGGATGCAGACCCAGTACTTC. Translating it yields CASTALGASGMQTQYF. The whole variable domain, remainder taken from reference TRBV28 and TRBJ2-5, is DVKVTQSSRYLVKRTGEKVFLECVQDMDHENMFWYRQDPGLGLRLIYFSYDVKMKEKGDIPEGYSVSREKKERFSLILESASTNQTSMYLCASTALGASGMQTQYFGPGTRLLVL.

The count of this clone is one. The chain is built from TRBV5-1 and TRBJ1-2, with TRBD1 matching over 11 bases. V lost 6 bases and J lost 10; bases outside the gene matches: 14. The CDR3 spans 15 residues. Germline CDR1 is SGHRS and CDR2 is YFSETQ. The CDR3 region has the DNA TGCGCCAGCACCCCCTATACGGGACAGGGGGGAGACTACACCTTC. Amino acid sequence: CASTPYTGQGGDYTF.

V usage is TRBV28 and J usage is TRBJ1-4, with TRBD1 matching 8 bases. The germline V gene encodes CDR1 MDHEN and CDR2 SYDVKM. V shed 6 bases, J shed 2 bases, and the junction held 8 bases outside the gene matches. The CDR3 loop spans 16 amino acids. CDR3 coding DNA: TGTGCCAGCAGCCCGACAGGGGATCCGACTAATGAAAAACTGTTTTTT. Translation: CASSPTGDPTNEKLFF.

The sample holds one count of this clone. V is TRBV28 and J is TRBJ2-2, with 7 bases matching TRBD2. Germline V lookup: CDR1 MDHEN, CDR2 SYDVKM. The V and J ends lost 4 bases and 7 bases, in that order; junction bases with no gene match: 3. CDR3 length: 13 amino acids. CDR3 nucleotides: TGTGCCAGCAGTTGGGAGGGCGGCGGGGAGCTGTTTTTT. Amino acids: CASSWEGGGELFF. The full variable domain, in which reference TRBV28 and TRBJ2-2 provide the parts outside the CDR3, is DVKVTQSSRYLVKRTGEKVFLECVQDMDHENMFWYRQDPGLGLRLIYFSYDVKMKEKGDIPEGYSVSREKKERFSLILESASTNQTSMYLCASSWEGGGELFFGEGSRLTVL.

The rearrangement joins TRBV6-6 to TRBJ1-1; 7 bases match TRBD1. The germline V gene has CDR1 MNHNY and CDR2 SVGAGI (reference sequence). J was trimmed by 5 bases and V by 7 bases; bases with no gene match: 4. The CDR3 consists of 12 residues. The CDR3 is CASISGGTEAFF. CDR3 bases: TGTGCCAGCATTTCAGGGGGGACTGAAGCTTTCTTT.